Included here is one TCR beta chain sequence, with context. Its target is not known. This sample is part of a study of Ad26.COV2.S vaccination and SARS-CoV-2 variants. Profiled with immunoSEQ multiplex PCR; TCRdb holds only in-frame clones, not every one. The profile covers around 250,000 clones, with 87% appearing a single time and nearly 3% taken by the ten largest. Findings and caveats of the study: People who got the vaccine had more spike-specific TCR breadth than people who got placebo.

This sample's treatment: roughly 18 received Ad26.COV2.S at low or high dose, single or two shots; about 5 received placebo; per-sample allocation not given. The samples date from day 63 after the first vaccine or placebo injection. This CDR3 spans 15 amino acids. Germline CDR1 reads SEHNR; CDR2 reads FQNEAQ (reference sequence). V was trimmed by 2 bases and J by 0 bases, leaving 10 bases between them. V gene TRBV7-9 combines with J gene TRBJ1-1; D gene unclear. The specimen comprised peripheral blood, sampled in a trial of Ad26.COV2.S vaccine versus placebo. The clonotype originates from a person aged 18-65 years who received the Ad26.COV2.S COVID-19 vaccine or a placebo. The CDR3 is CASSLKSVMNTEAFF. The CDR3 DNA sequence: TGTGCCAGCAGCTTAAAGTCAGTAATGAACACTGAAGCTTTCTTT. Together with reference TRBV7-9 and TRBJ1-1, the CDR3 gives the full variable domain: DTGVSQNPRHKITKRGQNVTFRCDPISEHNRLYWYRQTLGQGPEFLTYFQNEAQLEKSRLLSDRFSAERPKGSFSTLEIQRTEQGDSAMYLCASSLKSVMNTEAFFGQGTRLTVV.